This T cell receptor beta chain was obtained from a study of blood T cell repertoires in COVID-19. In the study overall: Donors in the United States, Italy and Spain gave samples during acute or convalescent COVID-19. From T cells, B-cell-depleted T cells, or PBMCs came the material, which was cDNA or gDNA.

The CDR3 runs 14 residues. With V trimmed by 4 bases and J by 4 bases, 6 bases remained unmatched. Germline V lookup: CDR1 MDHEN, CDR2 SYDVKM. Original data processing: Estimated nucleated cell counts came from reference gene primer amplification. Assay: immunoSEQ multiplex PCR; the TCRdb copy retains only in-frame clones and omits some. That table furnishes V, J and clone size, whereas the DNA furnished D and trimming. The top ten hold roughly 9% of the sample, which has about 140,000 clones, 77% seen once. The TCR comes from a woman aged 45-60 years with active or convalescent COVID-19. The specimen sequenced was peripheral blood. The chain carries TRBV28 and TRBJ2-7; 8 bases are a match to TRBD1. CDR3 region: CASSSRTGRYEQYF. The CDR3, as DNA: TGTGCCAGCAGTTCCCGGACAGGGCGGTACGAGCAGTACTTC.